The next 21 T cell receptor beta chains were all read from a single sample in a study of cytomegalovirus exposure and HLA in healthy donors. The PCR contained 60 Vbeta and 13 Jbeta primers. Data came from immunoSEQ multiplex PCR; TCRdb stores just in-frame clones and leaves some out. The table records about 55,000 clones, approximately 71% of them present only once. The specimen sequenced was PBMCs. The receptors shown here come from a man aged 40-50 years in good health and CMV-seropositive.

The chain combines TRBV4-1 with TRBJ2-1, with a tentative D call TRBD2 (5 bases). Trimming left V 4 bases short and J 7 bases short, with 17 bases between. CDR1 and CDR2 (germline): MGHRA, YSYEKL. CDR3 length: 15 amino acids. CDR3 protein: CASSRSSSRRNEQFF. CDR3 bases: TGCGCCAGCAGCCGATCTAGCTCCCGAAGGAATGAGCAGTTCTTC.

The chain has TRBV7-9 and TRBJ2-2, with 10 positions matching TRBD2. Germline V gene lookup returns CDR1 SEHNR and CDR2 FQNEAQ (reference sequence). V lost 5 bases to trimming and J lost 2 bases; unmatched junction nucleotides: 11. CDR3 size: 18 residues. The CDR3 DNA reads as TGTGCCAGCAGCCCGCACCAACTAGCGGGGAGAAACACCGGGGAGCTGTTTTTT. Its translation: CASSPHQLAGRNTGELFF.

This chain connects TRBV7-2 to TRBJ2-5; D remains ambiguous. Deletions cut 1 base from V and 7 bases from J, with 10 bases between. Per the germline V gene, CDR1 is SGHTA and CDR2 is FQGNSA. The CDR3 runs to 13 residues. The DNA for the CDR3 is TGTGCCAGCAGCTTAGATGGAGACGGGACCCAGTACTTC. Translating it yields CASSLDGDGTQYF. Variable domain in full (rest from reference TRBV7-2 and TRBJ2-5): GAGVSQSPSNKVTEKGKDVELRCDPISGHTALYWYRQSLGQGLEFLIYFQGNSAPDKSGLPSDRFSAERTGGSVSTLTIQRTQQEDSAVYLCASSLDGDGTQYFGPGTRLLVL.

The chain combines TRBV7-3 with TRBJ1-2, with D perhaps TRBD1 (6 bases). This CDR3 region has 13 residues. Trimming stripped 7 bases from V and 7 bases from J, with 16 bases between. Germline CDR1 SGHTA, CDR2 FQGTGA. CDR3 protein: CASTDGNRVGYTF. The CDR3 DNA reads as TGTGCCAGCACCGATGGTAACAGGGTTGGCTACACCTTC.

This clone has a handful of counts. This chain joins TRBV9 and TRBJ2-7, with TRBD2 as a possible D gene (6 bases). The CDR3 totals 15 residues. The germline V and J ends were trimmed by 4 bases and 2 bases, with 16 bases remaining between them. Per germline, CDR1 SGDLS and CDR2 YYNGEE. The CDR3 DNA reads TGTGCCAGCAGCCCACGGGACTTCCCTCCCTACGAGCAGTACTTC. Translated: CASSPRDFPPYEQYF. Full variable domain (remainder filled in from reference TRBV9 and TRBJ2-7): DSGVTQTPKHLITATGQRVTLRCSPRSGDLSVYWYQQSLDQGLQFLIQYYNGEERAKGNILERFSAQQFPDLHSELNLSSLELGDSALYFCASSPRDFPPYEQYFGPGTRLTVT.

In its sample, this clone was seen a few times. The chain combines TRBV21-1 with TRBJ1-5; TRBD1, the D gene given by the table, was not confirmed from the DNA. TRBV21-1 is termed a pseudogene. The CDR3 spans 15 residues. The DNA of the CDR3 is TGTGCCAGCAGCGGAAAATCGGGACAGCCTCCGCCCCAGCATTTT. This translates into CASSGKSGQPPPQHF.

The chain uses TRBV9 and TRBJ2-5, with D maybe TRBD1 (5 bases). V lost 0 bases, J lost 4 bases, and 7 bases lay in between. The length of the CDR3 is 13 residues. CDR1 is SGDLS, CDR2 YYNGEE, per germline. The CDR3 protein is CASSVATGETQYF. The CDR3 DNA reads TGTGCCAGCAGCGTAGCTACAGGAGAGACCCAGTACTTC.

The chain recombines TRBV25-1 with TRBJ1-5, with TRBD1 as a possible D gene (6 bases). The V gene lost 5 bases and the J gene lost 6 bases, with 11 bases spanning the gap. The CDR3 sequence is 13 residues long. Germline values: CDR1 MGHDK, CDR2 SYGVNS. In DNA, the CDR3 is TGTGCCAGCAGTTTGGGGGCAGGTCAGCCCCAGCATTTT. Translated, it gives CASSLGAGQPQHF.

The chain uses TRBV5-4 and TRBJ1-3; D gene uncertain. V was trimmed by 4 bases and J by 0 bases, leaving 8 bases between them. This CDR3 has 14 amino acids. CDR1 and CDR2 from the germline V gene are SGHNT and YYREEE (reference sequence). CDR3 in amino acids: CASSREGSGNTIYF. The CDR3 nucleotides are TGTGCCAGCAGCAGGGAGGGCTCTGGAAACACCATATATTTT.

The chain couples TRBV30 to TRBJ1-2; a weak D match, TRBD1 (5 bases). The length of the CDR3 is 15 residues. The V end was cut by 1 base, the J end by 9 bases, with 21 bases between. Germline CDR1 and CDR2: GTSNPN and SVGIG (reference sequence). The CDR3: CAWSATSGAGKSYTF. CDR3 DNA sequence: TGTGCCTGGAGTGCAACGAGCGGGGCAGGGAAAAGCTACACCTTC.

DNA for the CDR3: TGCGCCAGCAGCTTAGCGGGGGGCGCAGATACGCAGTATTTT. Residues: CASSLAGGADTQYF. This chain connects TRBV5-1 to TRBJ2-3; TRBD2 aligns across 9 bases. Germline-derived CDR1 and CDR2 are SGHRS and YFSETQ. The junction had 2 bases not matched to a gene; V was cut back by 2 bases and J by 4 bases. The CDR3 loop spans 14 amino acids.

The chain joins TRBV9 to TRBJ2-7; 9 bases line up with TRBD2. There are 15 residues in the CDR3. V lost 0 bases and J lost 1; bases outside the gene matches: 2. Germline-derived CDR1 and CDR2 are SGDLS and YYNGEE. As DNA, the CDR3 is TGTGCCAGCAGCGTAGGACTAGCGGCGTCCTACGAGCAGTACTTC. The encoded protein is CASSVGLAASYEQYF.

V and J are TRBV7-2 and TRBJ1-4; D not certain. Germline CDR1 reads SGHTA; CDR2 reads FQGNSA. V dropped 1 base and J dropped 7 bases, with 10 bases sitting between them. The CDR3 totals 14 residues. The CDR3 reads CASSLEPGGEKLFF. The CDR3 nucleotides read TGTGCCAGCAGCTTAGAGCCCGGCGGTGAAAAACTGTTTTTT. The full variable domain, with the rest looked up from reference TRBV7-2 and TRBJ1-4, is GAGVSQSPSNKVTEKGKDVELRCDPISGHTALYWYRQSLGQGLEFLIYFQGNSAPDKSGLPSDRFSAERTGGSVSTLTIQRTQQEDSAVYLCASSLEPGGEKLFFGSGTQLSVL.

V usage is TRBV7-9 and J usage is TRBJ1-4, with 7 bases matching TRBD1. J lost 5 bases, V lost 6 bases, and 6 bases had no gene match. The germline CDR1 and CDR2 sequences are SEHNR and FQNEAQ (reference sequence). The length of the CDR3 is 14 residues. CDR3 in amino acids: CASSPGGVNEKLFF. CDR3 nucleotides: TGTGCCAGCAGTCCAGGGGGAGTAAATGAAAAACTGTTTTTT.

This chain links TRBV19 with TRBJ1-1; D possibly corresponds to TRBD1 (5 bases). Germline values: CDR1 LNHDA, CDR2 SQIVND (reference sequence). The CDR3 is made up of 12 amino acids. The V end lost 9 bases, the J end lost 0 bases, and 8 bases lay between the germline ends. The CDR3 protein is CASRDMNTEAFF. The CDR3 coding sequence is TGTGCCAGCAGGGATATGAACACTGAAGCTTTCTTT.

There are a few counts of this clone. The CDR3 DNA is TGCGCCAGCAGCTTGGATGGGGGCGATAGCGCTTTTCAGTACTTC. Amino acid sequence: CASSLDGGDSAFQYF. V usage is TRBV5-1 and J usage is TRBJ2-4; perhaps TRBD1 as D (6 bases). CDR1 and CDR2 (germline): SGHRS, YFSETQ. V dropped 0 bases and J dropped 11 bases, with 18 bases sitting between them. The CDR3 is made up of 15 amino acids.

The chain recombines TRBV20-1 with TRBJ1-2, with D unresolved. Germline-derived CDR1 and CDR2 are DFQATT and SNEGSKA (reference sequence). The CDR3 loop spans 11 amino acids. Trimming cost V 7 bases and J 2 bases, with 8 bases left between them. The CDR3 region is CSVGRNYGYTF. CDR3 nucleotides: TGCAGTGTGGGCAGGAACTATGGCTACACCTTC.

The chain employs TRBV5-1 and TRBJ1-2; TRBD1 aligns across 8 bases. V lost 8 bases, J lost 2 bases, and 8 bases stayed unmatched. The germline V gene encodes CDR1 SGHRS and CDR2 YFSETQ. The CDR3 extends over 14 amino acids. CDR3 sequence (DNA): TGCGCCAGTACCGACAGGGGTCAGAACTATGGCTACACCTTC. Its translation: CASTDRGQNYGYTF.

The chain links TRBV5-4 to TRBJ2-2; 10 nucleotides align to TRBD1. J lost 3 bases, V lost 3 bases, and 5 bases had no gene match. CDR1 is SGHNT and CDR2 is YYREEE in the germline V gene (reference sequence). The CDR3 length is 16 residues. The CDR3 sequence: CASSYRQGADTGELFF. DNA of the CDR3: TGTGCCAGCAGCTATAGACAGGGGGCAGACACCGGGGAGCTGTTTTTT.

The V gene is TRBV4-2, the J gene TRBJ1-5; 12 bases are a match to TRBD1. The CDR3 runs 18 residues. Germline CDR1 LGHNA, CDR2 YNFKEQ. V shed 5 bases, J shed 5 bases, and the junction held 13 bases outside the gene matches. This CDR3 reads CASSKTGTGGGDHQPQHF. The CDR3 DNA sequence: TGTGCCAGCAGCAAAACAGGGACAGGGGGCGGAGACCATCAGCCCCAGCATTTT.

The CDR3 loop reads CASRRGRDTEAFF. Written as DNA, the CDR3 is TGTGCCAGCAGAAGGGGAAGGGACACTGAAGCTTTCTTT. The chain carries TRBV6-5 and TRBJ1-1; D possibly corresponds to TRBD1 (5 bases). The germline V gene encodes CDR1 MNHEY and CDR2 SVGAGI. This CDR3 comprises 13 residues. V lost 6 bases to trimming and J lost 3 bases, with 11 bases between them.